One sample yielded the 10 T cell receptor beta chains listed below, sequenced in a study of a mutant IDH1 vaccine in newly diagnosed glioma. The table came from immunoSEQ multiplex PCR; TCRdb's copy has only in-frame clones and leaves some out. The data hold about 25,000 clones, with 77% observed a single time. No antigens are known for them. Stated time point: week 5, during vaccination. Vaccination comprised doses that each held 300 ug of mutant IDH1 20-mer peptide, plus topical imiquimod. The material sequenced was PBMCs, taken from a glioma patient whose treatment included an IDH1 peptide vaccine. All receptors derive from a man aged 35-49 years with glioma.

The chain carries TRBV19 and TRBJ2-6, with D possibly being TRBD2 (5 bases). The V gene lost 3 bases and the J gene lost 4 bases, with 7 bases spanning the gap. This CDR3 is built from 14 residues. Germline loops: CDR1 LNHDA, CDR2 SQIVND (reference sequence). The CDR3 DNA reads TGTGCCAGTAGTATCCGGGAAGGGGCCAACGTCCTGACTTTC. Amino acids: CASSIREGANVLTF.

The CDR3 here is CASSEPGRGRITDTQYF. CDR3 nucleotide sequence: TGTGCCAGCAGTGAACCCGGTCGCGGGAGGATCACAGATACGCAGTATTTT. V and J are TRBV6-1 and TRBJ2-3; 8 bases are shared with TRBD2. Losses at the gene ends were 2 bases for V and 2 bases for J; bases not matched to a gene: 9. The CDR3 has 17 residues. Germline CDR1 and CDR2: MNHNS and SASEGT.

The V and J genes are TRBV6-6 and TRBJ2-7; D remains ambiguous. Germline V gene sequence: CDR1 MNHNY, CDR2 SVGAGI (reference sequence). The CDR3 loop spans 12 amino acids. V dropped 6 bases and J dropped 1 base, with 7 bases sitting between them. The CDR3 DNA reads as TGTGCCAGCAGCCCCGGGTCCTACGAGCAGTACGTC. Residues: CASSPGSYEQYV.

Comments on this clone: Additional DNA sequences in this sample encode the identical CDR3. The chain carries TRBV4-1 and TRBJ1-2; TRBD1 is a possible D gene (5 bases). From germline, CDR1 is MGHRA and CDR2 YSYEKL. V was clipped by 0 bases and J by 1 base, with 6 bases between them. The CDR3 runs to 14 residues. The CDR3 loop reads CASSQEDSNYGYTF. CDR3 sequence (DNA): TGCGCCAGCAGCCAAGAAGACAGTAACTATGGCTACACCTTC.

This clone has just a few counts. This rearrangement joins TRBV4-1 to TRBJ1-1, with D perhaps matching TRBD1 (6 bases). The CDR3 length is 16 residues. Germline CDR1 MGHRA, CDR2 YSYEKL. Trimming removed 0 bases from V and 0 bases from J, with 11 bases in between. CDR3 sequence (DNA): TGCGCCAGCAGCCAAGAGGGGGCATTCATGAACACTGAAGCTTTCTTT. This codes for CASSQEGAFMNTEAFF.

The rearrangement links TRBV27 to TRBJ2-2, with 12 positions matching TRBD2. The CDR3 contains 16 residues. V gave up 5 bases and J gave up 6 bases; unmatched junction bases: 7. The germline CDR1 and CDR2 sequences are MNHEY and SMNVEV (reference sequence). CDR3 residues: CASSSSSGRAPGELFF. The CDR3 DNA follows: TGTGCCAGCAGTAGTTCTAGCGGGAGGGCCCCCGGGGAGCTGTTTTTT.

This chain links TRBV29-1 with TRBJ2-1; D is unresolved. This CDR3 is 17 amino acids long. CDR1 is SQVTM and CDR2 is ANQGSEA in the germline V gene. Trimming left V 6 bases short and J 2 bases short, with 23 bases between. CDR3 sequence: CSVTPGWRRHPYNEQFF. As DNA, the CDR3 is TGCAGCGTGACCCCCGGTTGGCGGAGACATCCCTACAATGAGCAGTTCTTC.

The V and J genes are TRBV6-1 and TRBJ1-1; 8 bases are shared with TRBD1. The germline gives CDR1 MNHNS, CDR2 SASEGT. CDR3 size: 14 residues. The J segment lost 4 bases and the V segment lost 8 bases, leaving 9 bases of the junction unmatched. CDR3 in DNA: TGTGCCAGCTCCCTAGACAGGGGTAGCACTGAAGCTTTCTTT. It translates to CASSLDRGSTEAFF.

A single count supports this clone. The chain employs TRBV11-2 and TRBJ2-7, with 8 bases identical to TRBD1. Losses at the gene ends were 5 bases for V and 6 bases for J; bases not matched to a gene: 12. CDR1 is SGHAT and CDR2 is FQNNGV in the germline V gene. This CDR3 contains 15 residues. CDR3 DNA: TGTGCCAGCAGCCAGGCGAGGACAGGGCGACGCGAGCAGTACTTC. Protein product: CASSQARTGRREQYF. The whole variable domain, filled in from reference TRBV11-2 and TRBJ2-7, reads EAGVAQSPRYKIIEKRQSVAFWCNPISGHATLYWYQQILGQGPKLLIQFQNNGVVDDSQLPKDRFSAERLKGVDSTLKIQPAKLEDSAVYLCASSQARTGRREQYFGPGTRLTVT.

The V and J genes are TRBV6-6 and TRBJ2-7, with 11 bases identical to TRBD2. CDR3 size: 15 residues. From germline, CDR1 is MNHNY and CDR2 SVGAGI (reference sequence). V lost 6 bases and J lost 1; bases outside the gene matches: 5. CDR3 nucleotide sequence: TGTGCCAGCAGACGCCGACTAGCGGGGTCCTACGAGCAGTACTTC. It specifies CASRRRLAGSYEQYF.